This T cell receptor (beta chain) was captured in a study of CD8 T cells in ankylosing spondylitis. Points from the study as a whole: Reportedly, significant enrichment of disease-linked clones occurred in matched ankylosing spondylitis synovial fluid.

TCRdb re-derived calls from the 5' RACE reads in MiXCR, one entry per CDR3 protein. The sample carries about 250,000 distinct CDR3 sequences, 32% recorded once. The germline CDR1 and CDR2 sequences are SGHKS and YYEKEE (reference sequence). The CDR3 spans 17 residues. This clonotype was detected only a few times. Its antigen is as yet unknown. A read error may produce the germline difference seen at one junction end. Sequenced input: blood, either unsorted or a sorted T cell fraction (not recorded which). The sequence came from a male donor with ankylosing spondylitis or in good health (not recorded which). J is TRBJ2-3 and V is TRBV5-5, with 10 bases lining up with TRBD1. CDR3 region: CASSLSAGQGSRDTQYF. The CDR3 bases are TGTGCCAGCAGCTTGTCAGCGGGACAGGGGAGCAGAGATACGCAGTATTTT.